The 30 T cell receptor beta chains listed next were all sequenced from one sample in a study of T cells expressing NK-cell markers. TCRdb re-called the 5' RACE reads; every CDR3 protein appears as one record, without DNA. This sample's table reports around 550,000 distinct CDR3 sequences. Sequencing was carried out using blood T cells: a sorted CD56 or NKG2C T cell subset, CD4+ or CD8+ T cells, or bulk PBMC T cells (not recorded which). These receptors all come from a man aged 18 to 30 in good health.

This rearrangement joins TRBV28 to TRBJ1-1; TCRdb reports TRBD1, a call that lacks DNA to check it against. The CDR3 consists of 13 residues. Germline V CDR1 and CDR2: MDHEN, SYDVKM. CDR3 in amino acids: CASTTGWDTEAFF.

The rearrangement joins TRBV20-1 to TRBJ1-1; TCRdb's D call of TRBD1 is untestable without DNA. Germline V lookup: CDR1 DFQATT, CDR2 SNEGSKA (reference sequence). The CDR3 loop spans 13 amino acids. This CDR3 reads CSARALGQGAAFF.

The V gene is TRBV9, the J gene TRBJ1-2; the D call from TCRdb, TRBD1, cannot be confirmed without DNA. The CDR3 consists of 15 residues. Germline values: CDR1 SGDLS, CDR2 YYNGEE. This chain's CDR3 is CASSVESGAYYGYTF.

The V call is TRBV28, the J call TRBJ2-3; TCRdb indicates TRBD2, and absent DNA this call remains unverified. Germline V gives CDR1 MDHEN, CDR2 SYDVKM. This CDR3 is built from 18 residues. This CDR3 reads CASRGDASTSGRGDTQYF.

V usage is TRBV24-1 and J usage is TRBJ2-3; TCRdb names TRBD1, which stays unverified in the absence of DNA. The CDR3 is 12 residues long. Germline values: CDR1 KGHDR, CDR2 SFDVKD. The CDR3: CATSSRGDTQYF.

The chain combines TRBV4-2 with TRBJ1-3. CDR3 length: 13 residues. Germline CDR1 LGHNA, CDR2 YNFKEQ. CDR3 protein: CASSQDPGNTIYF.

The chain carries TRBV7-9 and TRBJ2-2. CDR1 and CDR2 from the germline V gene are SEHNR and FQNEAQ (reference sequence). The CDR3 is made up of 17 amino acids. The CDR3 here is CASSFKTGSVDTGELFF.

This chain joins TRBV20-1 and TRBJ2-5; TCRdb reports TRBD1, a call that lacks DNA to check it against. This CDR3 has 14 residues. CDR1 DFQATT and CDR2 SNEGSKA come from the germline V gene (reference sequence). The CDR3 loop reads CSARLDRVQETQYF.

CDR3 amino acids: CSAWLATGELFF. V and J are TRBV20-1 and TRBJ2-2; no DNA is available, so the TRBD2 call from TCRdb remains unchecked. The CDR3 has 12 residues. Germline V lookup: CDR1 DFQATT, CDR2 SNEGSKA (reference sequence).

The chain joins TRBV12-3 or TRBV12-4 to TRBJ1-1; absent DNA, TCRdb's TRBD1 call cannot be checked. There are 12 residues in the CDR3. The CDR3 sequence is CASRSGGTEAFF.

This sequence joins TRBV29-1 and TRBJ2-1; with no DNA, the TCRdb D assignment of TRBD2 cannot be verified. The V gene's germline CDR1 is SQVTM and CDR2 ANQGSEA. The length of the CDR3 is 14 residues. The CDR3 region is CSASSGRAYNEQFF.

V is TRBV29-1 and J is TRBJ2-1. The germline gives CDR1 SQVTM, CDR2 ANQGSEA. This CDR3 contains 14 residues. CDR3 protein: CSVGVGYPYNEQFF.

The gene calls are TRBV11-2 and TRBJ2-4. CDR1 is SGHAT, CDR2 FQNNGV, per germline. This CDR3 is 12 amino acids long. This CDR3 reads CASRHTENIQYF.

V gene TRBV20-1 combines with J gene TRBJ1-5. The CDR3 sequence is 11 residues long. Germline CDR1 reads DFQATT; CDR2 reads SNEGSKA (reference sequence). This CDR3 is CSARAAQPQHF.

The gene calls are TRBV10-3 and TRBJ2-1; TCRdb indicates TRBD2, and absent DNA this call remains unverified. The CDR3 has 15 amino acids. Germline V gene lookup returns CDR1 ENHRY and CDR2 SYGVKD. CDR3 sequence reads: CAISGSGTIYNEQFF.

This sequence joins TRBV9 and TRBJ2-7; TCRdb indicates TRBD1, and absent DNA this call remains unverified. The CDR3 runs to 15 residues. Per germline, CDR1 SGDLS and CDR2 YYNGEE. This CDR3 reads CASSYDRDGPYEQYF. The variable domain in full, completed from reference TRBV9 and TRBJ2-7, reads DSGVTQTPKHLITATGQRVTLRCSPRSGDLSVYWYQQSLDQGLQFLIQYYNGEERAKGNILERFSAQQFPDLHSELNLSSLELGDSALYFCASSYDRDGPYEQYFGPGTRLTVT.

The V call is TRBV10-3, the J call TRBJ2-1. In germline, CDR1 is ENHRY, CDR2 SYGVKD. The CDR3 loop spans 17 amino acids. This CDR3 is CAISESKVPRSYNEQFF.

This chain uses TRBV12-3 or TRBV12-4 with TRBJ2-3; TCRdb's D call, TRBD2, is unchecked because there is no DNA. The CDR3 sequence is 16 residues long. CDR3 amino acids: CASRQGLAGVTDTQYF.

The chain recombines TRBV29-1 with TRBJ2-1; the D call of TRBD1 rests on TCRdb alone, since no DNA is present to check it. Germline CDR1 reads SQVTM; CDR2 reads ANQGSEA. The CDR3 extends over 14 amino acids. The CDR3 is CSTHRGGGRNEQFF.

The chain is built from TRBV4-1 and TRBJ1-4; TCRdb proposes TRBD1, but this gene call is untestable without DNA. The CDR3 covers 16 residues. Germline-derived CDR1 and CDR2 are MGHRA and YSYEKL. The CDR3 reads CASSQSPGAAYEKLFF.

The rearrangement uses TRBV5-1 and TRBJ2-2; TCRdb gives TRBD2 as the D gene, but with no DNA this cannot be confirmed. Per the germline V gene, CDR1 is SGHRS and CDR2 is YFSETQ. This CDR3 is 17 amino acids long. The CDR3 here is CASSHKRERANTGELFF.

The J gene is TRBJ2-1, the V gene TRBV6-2 or TRBV6-3; the D call of TRBD1 rests on TCRdb alone, since no DNA is present to check it. This CDR3 contains 12 residues. Per germline, CDR1 MNHEY and CDR2 SVGEGT. The CDR3 loop is CASSYDRAQQFF.

This chain connects TRBV12-3 or TRBV12-4 to TRBJ2-5. The CDR3 extends over 15 amino acids. The CDR3 protein is CASSFGGNVAETQYF.

The chain has TRBV6-5 and TRBJ1-2. The CDR3 sequence is 14 residues long. CDR1 and CDR2 (germline): MNHEY, SVGAGI. Here the CDR3 reads CASSRLLQTDGYTF.

The chain recombines TRBV5-1 with TRBJ2-5; the TCRdb D gene call, TRBD1, has no DNA to confirm it. From germline, CDR1 is SGHRS and CDR2 YFSETQ. The CDR3 runs 15 residues. CDR3 amino acids: CASSRMGQEKETQYF.

V usage is TRBV29-1 and J usage is TRBJ2-7; checking the TCRdb D call of TRBD1 is not possible without DNA. CDR1 and CDR2 (germline): SQVTM, ANQGSEA. The CDR3 runs to 14 residues. CDR3 protein: CSVDQTGQGLEQYF.

The chain links TRBV7-9 to TRBJ2-1; TCRdb's assignment of TRBD2 cannot be checked, as there is no DNA. This CDR3 is 13 amino acids long. The germline V gene encodes CDR1 SEHNR and CDR2 FQNEAQ (reference sequence). The CDR3 here is CASGAGLYNEQFF.

This chain uses TRBV7-9 with TRBJ1-2; lacking DNA, the TRBD1 call made by TCRdb goes unchecked. This CDR3 comprises 14 residues. From germline, CDR1 is SEHNR and CDR2 FQNEAQ (reference sequence). This CDR3 is CASSLSPTNYGYTF.

V is TRBV29-1 and J is TRBJ2-2; TCRdb calls TRBD2, which cannot be checked without DNA. The CDR3 totals 12 residues. Germline lookup yields CDR1 SQVTM and CDR2 ANQGSEA. The CDR3: CSAKDWTGELFF.

The CDR3 is CSVETMGSTEAFF. The chain employs TRBV29-1 and TRBJ1-1. The CDR3 contains 13 residues. Germline V gives CDR1 SQVTM, CDR2 ANQGSEA.